This T cell receptor beta chain was recovered during a study of molecular identifiers for immune sequencing clone quantification. Study-wide results and caveats: Clonotypes topping 20 RNA copies carried over 97% of effector molecules but under 1% of naive ones.

This clonotype was seen only a few times. Its antigen remains unidentified. Using its own MiXCR run on the PCR reads, TCRdb lists one record per CDR3 protein. The sample records more than 450,000 distinct CDR3 sequences, 20% to 25% being singletons. V gave up 7 bases and J gave up 0 bases, with 13 bases separating them. The CDR3 runs to 16 residues. Per the germline V gene, CDR1 is MNHEY and CDR2 is SMNVEV (reference sequence). The specimen sequenced was naive CD8+ T cells from blood, with Jurkat cell RNA spiked in. Subset meaning: FACS-sorted CD8+CD4-CCR7+CD45RA+ naive T cells. The clonotype originates from a human donor in good health. Some libraries in this study had Jurkat cell RNA spiked in. This chain connects TRBV27 to TRBJ2-6; no reliable D call. CDR3 region: CASTRVLPSGANVLTF. CDR3 coding DNA: TGTGCCAGCACCCGGGTCCTTCCCTCTGGGGCCAACGTCCTGACTTTC.